These 22 T cell receptor beta chains share one sample of origin, sequenced in a study of identical twins. Using its own MiXCR run on the 5' RACE reads, TCRdb lists one record per CDR3 protein. This sample has under 500,000 distinct CDR3 sequences; roughly an eighth occur once, and the top ten carry approximately 1%. These same records also appear under a second study, on yellow fever vaccine responses in identical twins.

Sequenced input: CD4+ T cells sorted from blood. Receptor source: a woman aged 18-30 years in good health.

This chain connects TRBV11-2 to TRBJ2-2; D is possibly TRBD2 (6 bases). The CDR3 runs 17 residues. V shed 5 bases and J shed 6 bases, with 22 bases lying between them. Germline values: CDR1 SGHAT, CDR2 FQNNGV. The DNA of the CDR3 is TGTGCCAGCAGCCGCGGGGTCGGCGGGGTAGTTGCCGGGGAGCTGTTTTTT. Its protein is CASSRGVGGVVAGELFF.

This clonotype was picked up a small number of times. V usage is TRBV6-1 and J usage is TRBJ2-1; TRBD1 aligns across 10 bases. CDR1 MNHNS and CDR2 SASEGT come from the germline V gene. The CDR3 is 16 residues long. The V segment lost 6 bases and the J segment 4 bases; nucleotides outside the gene matches: 9. CDR3 protein: CASRRDPGQGYNEQFF. In nucleotides, the CDR3 is TGTGCCAGCAGGCGGGACCCGGGACAGGGGTACAATGAGCAGTTCTTC.

The chain joins TRBV5-1 to TRBJ2-3, with D possibly TRBD2 on 6 matching bases. The germline V gene has CDR1 SGHRS and CDR2 YFSETQ. Trimming shortened V by 2 bases and J by 5 bases, and 9 bases separated the two germline ends. The CDR3 loop spans 13 amino acids. The DNA of the CDR3 is TGCGCCAGCAGCTTCCGGCGGGGAGATACGCAGTATTTT. Its translation is CASSFRRGDTQYF.

The chain links TRBV2 to TRBJ1-1, with D uncertain. Germline assignment: CDR1 SNHLY and CDR2 FYNNEI. The CDR3 runs 13 residues. V shed 3 bases and J shed 1 base, with 6 bases lying between them. The CDR3 DNA reads as TGTGCCAGCAGTGACCAGGAGAACACTGAAGCTTTCTTT. Amino acids: CASSDQENTEAFF.

There are a few counts of this clonotype. The J gene is TRBJ2-5, the V gene TRBV9; 12 bases are shared with TRBD2. Germline trimming cut 2 bases from V and 5 bases from J; bases unmatched to any gene: 4. This CDR3 comprises 15 residues. Germline V gene data show CDR1 as SGDLS and CDR2 as YYNGEE. CDR3 coding DNA: TGTGCCAGCAGCGTGACTAGCGGGAGAGCGGAGACCCAGTACTTC. Translation gives CASSVTSGRAETQYF. Looking up the rest from reference TRBV9 and TRBJ2-5 gives the full variable domain: DSGVTQTPKHLITATGQRVTLRCSPRSGDLSVYWYQQSLDQGLQFLIQYYNGEERAKGNILERFSAQQFPDLHSELNLSSLELGDSALYFCASSVTSGRAETQYFGPGTRLLVL.

The chain couples TRBV12-3 or TRBV12-4 to TRBJ1-2; no reliable D call. CDR3 length: 14 residues. V gave up 6 bases and J gave up 0 bases, with 11 bases separating them. The CDR3 DNA is TGTGCCAGCAGCTGTGGACCCACTAACTATGGCTACACCTTC. Amino acids: CASSCGPTNYGYTF.

This clonotype was counted a few times. The chain carries TRBV10-2 and TRBJ2-1; 11 bases agree with TRBD2. This CDR3 comprises 17 residues. The germline CDR1 and CDR2 sequences are WSHSY and SAAADI. J lost 8 bases, V lost 0 bases, and 9 bases had no gene match. CDR3 in DNA: TGCGCCAGCAGTGAGTCGGTACTAGCGGGAGTTCGGGATGAGCAGTTCTTC. Amino acid sequence: CASSESVLAGVRDEQFF.

This clonotype occurred a few times. V usage is TRBV18 and J usage is TRBJ1-1; D possibly corresponds to TRBD1 (6 bases). Germline V gene lookup returns CDR1 KGHSH and CDR2 LQKENI. V gave up 6 bases and J gave up 1 base, with 9 bases separating them. This CDR3 has 13 residues. CDR3 sequence (DNA): TGTGCCAGCTCGGGGGGGGCGAACACTGAAGCTTTCTTT. This gives the protein CASSGGANTEAFF.

This clonotype is a singleton in its sample. The V gene is TRBV4-2, the J gene TRBJ2-4, with D perhaps TRBD2 (5 bases). Germline V gene sequence: CDR1 LGHNA, CDR2 YNFKEQ. V was trimmed by 0 bases and J by 9 bases, leaving 18 bases between them. The CDR3 totals 16 residues. CDR3 region: CASSQDPLGVWSIQYF. The CDR3 bases are TGTGCCAGCAGCCAAGATCCTCTCGGGGTCTGGAGCATTCAGTACTTC.

Only a few counts were recorded for this clonotype. The chain employs TRBV28 and TRBJ1-3; no definite D call. Trimming removed 6 bases from V and 0 bases from J, with 6 bases in between. The CDR3 sequence is 13 residues long. Looked up from germline, CDR1 is MDHEN and CDR2 is SYDVKM. The DNA of the CDR3 is TGTGCCAGCAGAACGAGCTCTGGAAACACCATATATTTT. Translating gives CASRTSSGNTIYF.

This clonotype was detected only a few times. This may be a read error, as it is one base from a much larger clone. The chain is built from TRBV4-3 and TRBJ2-7; D is unresolved. CDR1 LGHNA and CDR2 YSLEER come from the germline V gene. The CDR3 is 13 amino acids. Trimming took 0 bases from V and 0 from J, leaving 3 bases between them. The CDR3 DNA follows: TGCGCCAGCAGCCAAGACTTCTCCTACGAGCAGTACTTC. The encoded protein is CASSQDFSYEQYF.

The chain links TRBV9 to TRBJ2-5, with D unresolved. CDR3 length: 14 amino acids. The V end lost 2 bases, the J end lost 4 bases, and 12 bases lay between the germline ends. Germline values: CDR1 SGDLS, CDR2 YYNGEE. The CDR3 here is CASSVEAGVETQYF. The DNA for the CDR3 is TGTGCCAGCAGCGTTGAGGCCGGAGTAGAGACCCAGTACTTC.

This clonotype was detected many times. V is TRBV11-2 and J is TRBJ2-1; the D gene is possibly TRBD2 (5 bases). Germline V CDR1 and CDR2: SGHAT, FQNNGV. V was cut by 5 bases and J by 4 bases, with 12 bases left in between. The CDR3 sequence is 14 residues long. For the CDR3, the DNA is TGTGCCAGCAGCCTACGAGGGCGGTACAATGAGCAGTTCTTC. This codes for CASSLRGRYNEQFF. The full variable domain, its missing parts supplied by reference TRBV11-2 and TRBJ2-1, is EAGVAQSPRYKIIEKRQSVAFWCNPISGHATLYWYQQILGQGPKLLIQFQNNGVVDDSQLPKDRFSAERLKGVDSTLKIQPAKLEDSAVYLCASSLRGRYNEQFFGPGTRLTVL.

The CDR3 DNA is TGTGCCAGCAGTGACGAGCGGGACGCAGATACGCAGTATTTT. This sequence encodes CASSDERDADTQYF. V is TRBV2 and J is TRBJ2-3; 7 bases map to TRBD2. The CDR3 has 14 amino acids. J lost 4 bases, V lost 3 bases, and 4 bases had no gene match. The V gene's germline CDR1 is SNHLY and CDR2 FYNNEI.

This clonotype was seen a handful of times. This chain links TRBV12-3 or TRBV12-4 with TRBJ2-1; D gene uncertain. V lost 0 bases and J 8 bases, leaving 14 bases between the germline ends. The CDR3 totals 15 residues. As DNA, the CDR3 is TGTGCCAGCAGTTTAGCCCCAGCCCTGGGCTATGAGCAGTTCTTC. Translation gives CASSLAPALGYEQFF.

In this sample, this clonotype turned up a few times. The chain uses TRBV5-1 and TRBJ2-7; 8 bases agree with TRBD1. In germline, CDR1 is SGHRS, CDR2 YFSETQ. The CDR3 has 16 residues. The junction had 12 bases not matched to a gene; V was cut back by 2 bases and J by 5 bases. Here the CDR3 reads CASSLTPTGAADEQYF. DNA of the CDR3: TGCGCCAGCAGCTTAACTCCGACAGGGGCGGCCGACGAGCAGTACTTC.

The table lists this clonotype with many counts. J is TRBJ2-1 and V is TRBV20-1; 11 nucleotides line up with TRBD2. Germline loops: CDR1 DFQATT, CDR2 SNEGSKA (reference sequence). CDR3 length equals 16 residues. V was pared by 6 bases and J by 4 bases, with 11 bases of the junction left unmatched. CDR3 DNA sequence: TGCAGTGCCCCCCCCCTAGCGGGAGGAGCTTACAATGAGCAGTTCTTC. Its translation: CSAPPLAGGAYNEQFF.

The table lists this clonotype with a few counts. This chain connects TRBV15 to TRBJ2-7; D possibly corresponds to TRBD1 (5 bases). In germline, CDR1 is LNHNV, CDR2 YYDKDF (reference sequence). The CDR3 is 16 amino acids. V lost 0 bases to trimming and J lost 6 bases, with 18 bases between them. The CDR3 loop is CATSRDVQGAKVEQYF. DNA for the CDR3: TGTGCCACCAGCAGAGATGTTCAGGGCGCGAAAGTCGAGCAGTACTTC. Based on the CDR3 plus reference TRBV15 and TRBJ2-7, the full variable domain is DAMVIQNPRYQVTQFGKPVTLSCSQTLNHNVMYWYQQKSSQAPKLLFHYYDKDFNNEADTPDNFQSRRPNTSFCFLDIRSPGLGDTAMYLCATSRDVQGAKVEQYFGPGTRLTVT.

V usage is TRBV7-8 and J usage is TRBJ2-1; perhaps TRBD2 as D (5 bases). Deletions cut 5 bases from V and 3 bases from J, with 17 bases between. Germline CDR1 SGHVS, CDR2 FQNEAQ. The CDR3 loop spans 16 amino acids. The CDR3 nucleotides are TGTGCCAGCAGCCGACTGGACTGGGCGGGCTACAATGAGCAGTTCTTC. Translation: CASSRLDWAGYNEQFF.

This clonotype was seen a few times. This chain joins TRBV5-1 and TRBJ2-6; D remains unclear. CDR1 SGHRS and CDR2 YFSETQ come from the germline V gene. The V end was cut by 1 base, the J end by 0 bases, with 5 bases between. This CDR3 is built from 15 residues. The CDR3 DNA follows: TGCGCCAGCAGCTTGATGACCTCTGGGGCCAACGTCCTGACTTTC. Encoded protein: CASSLMTSGANVLTF. Complete variable domain (other parts from reference TRBV5-1 and TRBJ2-6): KAGVTQTPRYLIKTRGQQVTLSCSPISGHRSVSWYQQTPGQGLQFLFEYFSETQRNKGNFPGRFSGRQFSNSRSEMNVSTLELGDSALYLCASSLMTSGANVLTFGAGSRLTVL.

The chain joins TRBV6-1 to TRBJ1-1; no clear D. This CDR3 contains 15 residues. Germline-derived CDR1 and CDR2 are MNHNS and SASEGT. V gave up 8 bases and J gave up 4 bases, with 20 bases separating them. The CDR3 reads CASPEATLPRTEAFF. DNA for the CDR3: TGTGCCAGCCCGGAGGCCACTTTACCCCGCACTGAAGCTTTCTTT.

This clonotype was detected only a few times. V and J are TRBV28 and TRBJ2-2; TRBD2 matches at 12 bases. The V gene's germline CDR1 is MDHEN and CDR2 SYDVKM. The ends lost 7 bases at V and 1 base at J; junction bases unmatched: 13. The CDR3 consists of 19 residues. CDR3 sequence reads: CASKFGGASGGENTGELFF. CDR3 sequence (DNA): TGTGCCAGCAAATTTGGCGGGGCTAGCGGGGGGGAGAACACCGGGGAGCTGTTTTTT. The variable domain in full, completed from reference TRBV28 and TRBJ2-2, reads DVKVTQSSRYLVKRTGEKVFLECVQDMDHENMFWYRQDPGLGLRLIYFSYDVKMKEKGDIPEGYSVSREKKERFSLILESASTNQTSMYLCASKFGGASGGENTGELFFGEGSRLTVL.